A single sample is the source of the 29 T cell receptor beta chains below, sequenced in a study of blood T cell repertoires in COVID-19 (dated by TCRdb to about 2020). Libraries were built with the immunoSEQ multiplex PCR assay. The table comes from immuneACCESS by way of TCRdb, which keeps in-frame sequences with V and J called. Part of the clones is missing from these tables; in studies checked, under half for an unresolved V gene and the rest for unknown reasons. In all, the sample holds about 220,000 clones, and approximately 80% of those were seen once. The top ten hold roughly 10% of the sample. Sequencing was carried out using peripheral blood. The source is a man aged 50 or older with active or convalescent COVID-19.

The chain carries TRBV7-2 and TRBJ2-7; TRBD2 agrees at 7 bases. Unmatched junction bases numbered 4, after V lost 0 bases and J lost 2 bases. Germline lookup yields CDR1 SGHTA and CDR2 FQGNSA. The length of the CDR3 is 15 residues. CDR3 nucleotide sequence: TGTGCCAGCAGCTTAGCCGGCACTAGCGCCTACGAGCAGTACTTC. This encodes CASSLAGTSAYEQYF.

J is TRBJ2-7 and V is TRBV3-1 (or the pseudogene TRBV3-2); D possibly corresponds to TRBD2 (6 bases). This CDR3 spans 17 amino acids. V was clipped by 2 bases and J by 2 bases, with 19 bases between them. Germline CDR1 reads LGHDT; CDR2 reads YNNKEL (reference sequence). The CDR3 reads CASSQSSGAGRPYEQYV. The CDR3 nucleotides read TGTGCCAGCAGCCAATCCTCCGGGGCGGGGAGACCCTACGAGCAGTACGTC.

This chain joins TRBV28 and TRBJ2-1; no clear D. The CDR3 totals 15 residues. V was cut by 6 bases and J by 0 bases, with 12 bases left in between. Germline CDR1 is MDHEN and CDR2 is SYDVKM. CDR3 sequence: CASRPRPSSYNEQFF. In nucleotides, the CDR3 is TGTGCCAGCAGGCCTAGACCAAGCTCCTACAATGAGCAGTTCTTC.

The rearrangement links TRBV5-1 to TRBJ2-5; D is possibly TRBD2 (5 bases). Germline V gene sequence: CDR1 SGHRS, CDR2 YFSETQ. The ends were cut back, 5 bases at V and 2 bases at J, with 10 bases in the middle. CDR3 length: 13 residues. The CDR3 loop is CASRPDLQETQYF. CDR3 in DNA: TGCGCCAGCAGGCCGGACTTACAAGAGACCCAGTACTTC.

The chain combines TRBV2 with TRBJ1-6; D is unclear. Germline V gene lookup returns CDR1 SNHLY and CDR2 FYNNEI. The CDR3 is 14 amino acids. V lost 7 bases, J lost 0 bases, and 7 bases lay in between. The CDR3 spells CASTRSSYNSPLHF. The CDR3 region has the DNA TGTGCCAGCACACGGAGCTCCTATAATTCACCCCTCCACTTT.

The CDR3 is CASSYPIRGPSDTEAFF. Written as DNA, the CDR3 is TGTGCCAGCAGTTACCCTATCAGGGGGCCCAGTGACACTGAAGCTTTCTTT. This chain connects TRBV6-2 or TRBV6-3 to TRBJ1-1; TRBD1 agrees at 8 bases. In germline, CDR1 is MNHEY, CDR2 SVGEGT. The CDR3 is 17 residues long. V dropped 2 bases and J dropped 3; count of bases not matched to a gene: 11.

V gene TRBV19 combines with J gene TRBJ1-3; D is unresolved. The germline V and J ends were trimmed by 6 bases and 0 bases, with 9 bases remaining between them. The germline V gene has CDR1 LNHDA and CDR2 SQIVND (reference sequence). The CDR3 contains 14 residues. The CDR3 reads CASRGSGSGNTIYF. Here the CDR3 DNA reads TGTGCCAGTAGAGGGAGTGGCTCTGGAAACACCATATATTTT.

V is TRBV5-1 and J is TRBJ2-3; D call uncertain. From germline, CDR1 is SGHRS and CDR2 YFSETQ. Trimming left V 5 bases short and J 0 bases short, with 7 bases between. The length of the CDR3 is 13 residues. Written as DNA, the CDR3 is TGCGCCAGCAGTCTGACTAGCACAGATACGCAGTATTTT. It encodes CASSLTSTDTQYF. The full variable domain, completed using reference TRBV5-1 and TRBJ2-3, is KAGVTQTPRYLIKTRGQQVTLSCSPISGHRSVSWYQQTPGQGLQFLFEYFSETQRNKGNFPGRFSGRQFSNSRSEMNVSTLELGDSALYLCASSLTSTDTQYFGPGTRLTVL.

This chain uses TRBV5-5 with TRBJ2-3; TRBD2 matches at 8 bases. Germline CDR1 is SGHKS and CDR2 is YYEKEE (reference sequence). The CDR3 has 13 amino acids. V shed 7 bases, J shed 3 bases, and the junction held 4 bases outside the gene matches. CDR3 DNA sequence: TGTGCCAGCTTCCGGGGGGGAACAGATACGCAGTATTTT. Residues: CASFRGGTDTQYF.

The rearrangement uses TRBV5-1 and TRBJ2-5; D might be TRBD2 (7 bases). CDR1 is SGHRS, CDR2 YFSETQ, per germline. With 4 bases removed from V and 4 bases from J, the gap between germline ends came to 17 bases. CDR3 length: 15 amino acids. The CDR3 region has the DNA TGCGCCAGCAGCGGCCCGGGGGGCGCGGGAGAGACCCAGTACTTC. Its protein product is CASSGPGGAGETQYF.

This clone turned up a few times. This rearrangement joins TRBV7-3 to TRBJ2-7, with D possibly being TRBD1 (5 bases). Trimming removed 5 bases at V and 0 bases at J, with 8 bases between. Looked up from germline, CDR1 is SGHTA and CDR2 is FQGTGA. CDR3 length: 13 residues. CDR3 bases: TGTGCCAGCAGCGGAAGGGGCTCCTACGAGCAGTACGTC. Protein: CASSGRGSYEQYV.

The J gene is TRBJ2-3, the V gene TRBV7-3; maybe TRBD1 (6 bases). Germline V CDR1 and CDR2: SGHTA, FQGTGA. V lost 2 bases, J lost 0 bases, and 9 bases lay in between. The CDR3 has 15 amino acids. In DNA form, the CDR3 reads TGTGCCAGCAGCTTAGGGGGCTTTAGCACAGATACGCAGTATTTT. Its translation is CASSLGGFSTDTQYF. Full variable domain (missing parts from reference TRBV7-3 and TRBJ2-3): GAGVSQTPSNKVTEKGKYVELRCDPISGHTALYWYRQSLGQGPEFLIYFQGTGAADDSGLPNDRFFAVRPEGSVSTLKIQRTERGDSAVYLCASSLGGFSTDTQYFGPGTRLTVL.

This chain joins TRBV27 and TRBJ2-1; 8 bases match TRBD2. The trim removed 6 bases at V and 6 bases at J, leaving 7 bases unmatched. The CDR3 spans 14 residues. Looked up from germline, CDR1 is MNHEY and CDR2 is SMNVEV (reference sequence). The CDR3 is CASRRGAPLNEQFF. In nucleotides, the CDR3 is TGTGCCAGCAGGCGGGGGGCCCCTCTCAATGAGCAGTTCTTC.

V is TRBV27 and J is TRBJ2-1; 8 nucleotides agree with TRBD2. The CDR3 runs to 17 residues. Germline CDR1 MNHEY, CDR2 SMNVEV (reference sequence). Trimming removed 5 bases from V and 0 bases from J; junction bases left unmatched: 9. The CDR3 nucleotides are TGTGCCAGCAGTACCCGCGGGGGGACCCTCTCCTACAATGAGCAGTTCTTC. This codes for CASSTRGGTLSYNEQFF.

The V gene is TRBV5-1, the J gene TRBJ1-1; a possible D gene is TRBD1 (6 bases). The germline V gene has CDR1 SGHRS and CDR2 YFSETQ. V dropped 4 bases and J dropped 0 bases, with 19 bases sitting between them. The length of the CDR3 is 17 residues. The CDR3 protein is CASSRGQSSYMNTEAFF. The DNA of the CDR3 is TGCGCCAGCAGCCGTGGACAGTCCTCCTACATGAACACTGAAGCTTTCTTT. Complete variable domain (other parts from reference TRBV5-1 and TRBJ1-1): KAGVTQTPRYLIKTRGQQVTLSCSPISGHRSVSWYQQTPGQGLQFLFEYFSETQRNKGNFPGRFSGRQFSNSRSEMNVSTLELGDSALYLCASSRGQSSYMNTEAFFGQGTRLTVV.

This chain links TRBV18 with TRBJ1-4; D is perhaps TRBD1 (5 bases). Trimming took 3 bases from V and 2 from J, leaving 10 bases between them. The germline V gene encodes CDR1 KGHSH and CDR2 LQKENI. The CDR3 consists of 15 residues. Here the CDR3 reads CASSPGQGTNEKLFF. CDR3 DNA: TGTGCCAGCTCACCCGGGCAGGGTACTAATGAAAAACTGTTTTTT.

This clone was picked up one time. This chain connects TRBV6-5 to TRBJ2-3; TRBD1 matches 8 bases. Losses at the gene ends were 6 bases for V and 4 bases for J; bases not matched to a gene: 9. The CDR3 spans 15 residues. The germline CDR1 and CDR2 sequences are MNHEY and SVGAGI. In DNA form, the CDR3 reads TGTGCCAGCAGAAGGTCAAGGACAGGGTCAGATACGCAGTATTTT. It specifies CASRRSRTGSDTQYF.

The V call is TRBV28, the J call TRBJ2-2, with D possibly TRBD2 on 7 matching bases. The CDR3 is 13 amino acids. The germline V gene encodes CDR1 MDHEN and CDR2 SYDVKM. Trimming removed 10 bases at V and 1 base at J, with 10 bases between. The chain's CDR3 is CATGGQNTGELFF. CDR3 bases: TGTGCCACCGGGGGGCAGAACACCGGGGAGCTGTTTTTT.

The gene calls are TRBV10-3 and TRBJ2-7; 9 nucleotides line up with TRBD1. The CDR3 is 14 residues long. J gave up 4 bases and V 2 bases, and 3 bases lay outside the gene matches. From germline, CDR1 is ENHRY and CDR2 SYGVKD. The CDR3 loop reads CAISEPGQGYEQYV. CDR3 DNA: TGTGCCATCAGTGAGCCGGGACAGGGATACGAGCAGTACGTC.

CDR3 DNA sequence: TGTGCCAGCAGCTTAGGTCTCGGGCCCCAGCATTTT. This sequence encodes CASSLGLGPQHF. The genes are TRBV7-2 and TRBJ1-5; D unclear. This CDR3 has 12 amino acids. V lost 1 base and J 9 bases, leaving 7 bases between the germline ends. Germline-derived CDR1 and CDR2 are SGHTA and FQGNSA.

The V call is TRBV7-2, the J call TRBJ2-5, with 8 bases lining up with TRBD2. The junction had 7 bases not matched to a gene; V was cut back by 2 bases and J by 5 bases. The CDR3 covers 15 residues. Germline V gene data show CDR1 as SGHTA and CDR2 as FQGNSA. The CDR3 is CASSLTRGVGETQYF. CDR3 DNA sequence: TGTGCCAGCAGCTTAACGCGGGGGGTTGGCGAGACCCAGTACTTC.

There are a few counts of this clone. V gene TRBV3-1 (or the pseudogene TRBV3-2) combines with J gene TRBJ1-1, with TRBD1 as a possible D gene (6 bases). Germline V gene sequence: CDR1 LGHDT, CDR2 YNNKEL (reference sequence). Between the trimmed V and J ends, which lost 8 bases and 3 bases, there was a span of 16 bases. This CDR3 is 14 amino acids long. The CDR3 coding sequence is TGTGCCAGCGGACAGAGGACTGGAGACACTGAAGCTTTCTTT. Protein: CASGQRTGDTEAFF.

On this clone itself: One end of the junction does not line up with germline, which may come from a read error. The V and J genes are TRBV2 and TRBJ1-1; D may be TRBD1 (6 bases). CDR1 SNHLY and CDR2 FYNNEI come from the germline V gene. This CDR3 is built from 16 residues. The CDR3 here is CASREGVGGTNTEAFF. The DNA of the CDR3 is TGTGCCAGCAGGGAAGGGGTAGGGGGAACTAACACTGAAGCTTTCTTT.

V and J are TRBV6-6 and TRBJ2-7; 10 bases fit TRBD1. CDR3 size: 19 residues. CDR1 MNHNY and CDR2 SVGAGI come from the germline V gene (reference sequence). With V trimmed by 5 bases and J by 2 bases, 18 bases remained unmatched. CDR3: CASSPYLHSDRGETYEQYF. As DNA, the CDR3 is TGTGCCAGCAGTCCCTACCTCCATTCGGACAGGGGGGAAACCTACGAGCAGTACTTC.

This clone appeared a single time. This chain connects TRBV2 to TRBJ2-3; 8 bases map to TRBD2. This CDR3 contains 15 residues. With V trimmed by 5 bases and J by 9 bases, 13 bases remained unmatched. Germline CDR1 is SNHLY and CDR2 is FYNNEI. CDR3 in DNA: TGTGCCAGCAGTTATCCGGGGCCGGGGGGGCACACGCAGTATTTT. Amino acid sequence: CASSYPGPGGHTQYF. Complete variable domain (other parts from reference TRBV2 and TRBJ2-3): EPEVTQTPSHQVTQMGQEVILRCVPISNHLYFYWYRQILGQKVEFLVSFYNNEISEKSEIFDDQFSVERPDGSNFTLKIRSTKLEDSAMYFCASSYPGPGGHTQYFGPGTRLTVL.

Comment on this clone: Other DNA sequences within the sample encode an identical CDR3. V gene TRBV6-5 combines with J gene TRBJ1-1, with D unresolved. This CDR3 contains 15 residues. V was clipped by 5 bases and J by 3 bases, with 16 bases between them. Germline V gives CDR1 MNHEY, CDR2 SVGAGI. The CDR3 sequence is CASSPQAYTDTEAFF. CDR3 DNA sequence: TGTGCCAGCAGTCCTCAGGCTTACACGGACACTGAAGCTTTCTTT.

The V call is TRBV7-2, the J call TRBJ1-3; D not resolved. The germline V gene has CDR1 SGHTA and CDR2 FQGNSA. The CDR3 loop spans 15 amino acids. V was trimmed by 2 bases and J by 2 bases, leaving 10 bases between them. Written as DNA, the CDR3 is TGTGCCAGCAGCTTATTAGCCGGGGCTGGAAACACCATATATTTT. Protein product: CASSLLAGAGNTIYF.

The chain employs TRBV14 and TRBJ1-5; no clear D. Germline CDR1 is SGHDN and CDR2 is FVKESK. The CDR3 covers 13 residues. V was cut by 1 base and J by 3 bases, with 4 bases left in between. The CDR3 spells CASSQGPNQPQHF. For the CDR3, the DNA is TGTGCCAGCAGCCAAGGGCCCAATCAGCCCCAGCATTTT.

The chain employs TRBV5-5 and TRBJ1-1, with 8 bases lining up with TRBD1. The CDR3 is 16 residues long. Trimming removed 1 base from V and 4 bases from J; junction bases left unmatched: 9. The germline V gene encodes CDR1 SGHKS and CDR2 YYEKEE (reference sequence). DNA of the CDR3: TGTGCCAGCAGCTTGAGGCTTCAGGGGGCGACCACTGAAGCTTTCTTT. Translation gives CASSLRLQGATTEAFF.